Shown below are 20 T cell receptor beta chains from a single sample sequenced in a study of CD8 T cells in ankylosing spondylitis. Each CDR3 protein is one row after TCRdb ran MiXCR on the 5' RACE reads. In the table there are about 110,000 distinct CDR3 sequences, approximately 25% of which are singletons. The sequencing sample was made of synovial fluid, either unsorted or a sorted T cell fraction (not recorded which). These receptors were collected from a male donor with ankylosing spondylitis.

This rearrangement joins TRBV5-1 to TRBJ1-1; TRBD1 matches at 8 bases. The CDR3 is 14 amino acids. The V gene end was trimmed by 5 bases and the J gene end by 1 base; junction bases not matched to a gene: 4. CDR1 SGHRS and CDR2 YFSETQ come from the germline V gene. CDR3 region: CASRKDRENTEAFF. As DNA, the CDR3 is TGCGCCAGCAGAAAGGACAGGGAGAACACTGAAGCTTTCTTT.

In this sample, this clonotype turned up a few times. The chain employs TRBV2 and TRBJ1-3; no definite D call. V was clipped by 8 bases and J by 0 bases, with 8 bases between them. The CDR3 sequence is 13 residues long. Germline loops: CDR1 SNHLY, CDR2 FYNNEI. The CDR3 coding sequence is TGTGCCAGCGGCCGATCCTCTGGAAACACCATATATTTT. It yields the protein CASGRSSGNTIYF. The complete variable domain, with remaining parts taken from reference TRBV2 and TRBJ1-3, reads EPEVTQTPSHQVTQMGQEVILRCVPISNHLYFYWYRQILGQKVEFLVSFYNNEISEKSEIFDDQFSVERPDGSNFTLKIRSTKLEDSAMYFCASGRSSGNTIYFGEGSWLTVV.

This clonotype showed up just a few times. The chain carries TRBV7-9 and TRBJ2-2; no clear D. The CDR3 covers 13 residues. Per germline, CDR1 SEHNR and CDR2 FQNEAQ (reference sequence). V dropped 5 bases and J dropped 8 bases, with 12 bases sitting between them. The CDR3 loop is CASSLRREGELFF. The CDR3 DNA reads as TGTGCCAGCAGCCTGCGGCGCGAAGGGGAGCTGTTTTTT. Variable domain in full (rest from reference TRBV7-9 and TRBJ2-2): DTGVSQNPRHKITKRGQNVTFRCDPISEHNRLYWYRQTLGQGPEFLTYFQNEAQLEKSRLLSDRFSAERPKGSFSTLEIQRTEQGDSAMYLCASSLRREGELFFGEGSRLTVL.

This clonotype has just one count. CDR3 DNA sequence: TGTGCCATCAGTGAGTCGGGTCGGCCCCAAGGAGATGAGCAGTTCTTC. Translated, it gives CAISESGRPQGDEQFF. The chain recombines TRBV10-3 with TRBJ2-1, with D uncertain. V was clipped by 0 bases and J by 8 bases, with 17 bases between them. From germline, CDR1 is ENHRY and CDR2 SYGVKD. The CDR3 spans 16 residues.

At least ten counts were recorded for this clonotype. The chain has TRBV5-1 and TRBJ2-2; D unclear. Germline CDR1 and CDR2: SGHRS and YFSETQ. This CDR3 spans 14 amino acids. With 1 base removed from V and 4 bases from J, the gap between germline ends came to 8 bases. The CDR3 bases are TGCGCCAGCAGCTTGAGCCACCTCACCGGGGAGCTGTTTTTT. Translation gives CASSLSHLTGELFF.

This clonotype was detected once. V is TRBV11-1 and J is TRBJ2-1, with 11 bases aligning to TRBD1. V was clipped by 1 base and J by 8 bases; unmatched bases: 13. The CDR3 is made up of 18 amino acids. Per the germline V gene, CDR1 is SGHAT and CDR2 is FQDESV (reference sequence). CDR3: CASSLVWAGQGVTDEQFF. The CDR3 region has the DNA TGTGCCAGCAGCTTAGTTTGGGCGGGACAGGGGGTCACAGATGAGCAGTTCTTC.

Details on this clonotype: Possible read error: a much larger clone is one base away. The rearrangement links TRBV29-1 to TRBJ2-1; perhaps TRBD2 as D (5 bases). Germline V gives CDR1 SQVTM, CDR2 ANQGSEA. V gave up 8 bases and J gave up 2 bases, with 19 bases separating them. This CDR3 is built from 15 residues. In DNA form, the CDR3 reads TGCAGCCTCGGAAGTAGCGATAGCCCCTACAATGAGCAGTTCTTC. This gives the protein CSLGSSDSPYNEQFF.

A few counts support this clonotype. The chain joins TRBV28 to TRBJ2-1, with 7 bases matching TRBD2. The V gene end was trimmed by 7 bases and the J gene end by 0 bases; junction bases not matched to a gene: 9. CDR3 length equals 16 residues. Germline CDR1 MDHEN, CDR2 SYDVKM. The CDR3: CASTRGGGNSYNEQFF. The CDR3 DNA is TGTGCCAGCACCCGGGGCGGGGGAAACTCCTACAATGAGCAGTTCTTC.

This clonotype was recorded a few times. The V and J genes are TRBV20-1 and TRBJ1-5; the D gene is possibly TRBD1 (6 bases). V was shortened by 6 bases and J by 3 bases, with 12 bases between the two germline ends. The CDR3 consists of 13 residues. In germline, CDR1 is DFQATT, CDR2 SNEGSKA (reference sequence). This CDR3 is CSARWTDNQPQHF. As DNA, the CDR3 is TGCAGTGCCCGGTGGACAGACAATCAGCCCCAGCATTTT.

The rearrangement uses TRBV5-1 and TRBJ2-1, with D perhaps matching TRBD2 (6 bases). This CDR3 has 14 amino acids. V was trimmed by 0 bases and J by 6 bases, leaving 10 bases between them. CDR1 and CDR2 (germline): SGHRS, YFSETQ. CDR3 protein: CASSLGFGGNEQFF. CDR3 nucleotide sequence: TGCGCCAGCAGCTTGGGGTTCGGGGGCAATGAGCAGTTCTTC. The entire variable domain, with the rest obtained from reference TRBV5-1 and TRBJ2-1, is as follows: KAGVTQTPRYLIKTRGQQVTLSCSPISGHRSVSWYQQTPGQGLQFLFEYFSETQRNKGNFPGRFSGRQFSNSRSEMNVSTLELGDSALYLCASSLGFGGNEQFFGPGTRLTVL.

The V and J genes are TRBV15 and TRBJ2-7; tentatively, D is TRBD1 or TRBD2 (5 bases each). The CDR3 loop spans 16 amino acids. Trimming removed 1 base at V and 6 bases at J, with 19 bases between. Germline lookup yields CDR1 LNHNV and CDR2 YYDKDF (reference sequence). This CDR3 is CATSRGYGTPLGEQYF. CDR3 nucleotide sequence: TGTGCCACCAGCAGAGGTTATGGGACCCCTCTGGGCGAGCAGTACTTC.

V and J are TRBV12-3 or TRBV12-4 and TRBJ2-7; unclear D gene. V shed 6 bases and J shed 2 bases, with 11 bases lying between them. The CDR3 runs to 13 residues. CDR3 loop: CASRLDWAYEQYF. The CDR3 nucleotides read TGTGCCAGCAGGCTCGACTGGGCCTACGAGCAGTACTTC.

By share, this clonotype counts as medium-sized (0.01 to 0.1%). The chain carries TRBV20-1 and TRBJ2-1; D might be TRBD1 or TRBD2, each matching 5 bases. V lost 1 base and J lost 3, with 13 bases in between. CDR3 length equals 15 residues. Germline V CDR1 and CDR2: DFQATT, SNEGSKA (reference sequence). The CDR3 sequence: CSARAAGTIYNEQFF. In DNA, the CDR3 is TGCAGTGCTAGAGCTGCCGGGACGATCTACAATGAGCAGTTCTTC.

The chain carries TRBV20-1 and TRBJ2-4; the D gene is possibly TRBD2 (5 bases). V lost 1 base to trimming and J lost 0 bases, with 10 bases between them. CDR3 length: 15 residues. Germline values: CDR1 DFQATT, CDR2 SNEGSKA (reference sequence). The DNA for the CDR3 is TGCAGTGCTAGAGGGACTGACCTAGCCAAAAACATTCAGTACTTC. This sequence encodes CSARGTDLAKNIQYF.

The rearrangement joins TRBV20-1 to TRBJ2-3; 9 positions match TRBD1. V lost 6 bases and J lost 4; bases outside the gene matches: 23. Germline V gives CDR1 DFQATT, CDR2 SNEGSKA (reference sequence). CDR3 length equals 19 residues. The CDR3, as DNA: TGCAGTGCAGATGTTCTCGGGACAGGGATTGTGAGTTCTCCAGATACGCAGTATTTT. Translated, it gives CSADVLGTGIVSSPDTQYF.

CDR3 in amino acids: CASSEDRGADTQYF. CDR3 coding DNA: TGTGCCAGCAGTGAAGACAGGGGAGCGGATACGCAGTATTTT. The chain links TRBV6-1 to TRBJ2-3, with 7 bases matching TRBD1. The CDR3 is made up of 14 amino acids. Germline lookup yields CDR1 MNHNS and CDR2 SASEGT. V gave up 1 base and J gave up 6 bases; unmatched junction bases: 4.

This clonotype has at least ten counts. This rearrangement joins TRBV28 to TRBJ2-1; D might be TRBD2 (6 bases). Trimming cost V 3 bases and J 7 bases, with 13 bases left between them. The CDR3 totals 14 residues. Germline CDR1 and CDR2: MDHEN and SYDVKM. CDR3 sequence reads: CASSFWREVNEQFF. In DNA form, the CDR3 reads TGTGCCAGCAGTTTTTGGAGGGAGGTGAATGAGCAGTTCTTC.

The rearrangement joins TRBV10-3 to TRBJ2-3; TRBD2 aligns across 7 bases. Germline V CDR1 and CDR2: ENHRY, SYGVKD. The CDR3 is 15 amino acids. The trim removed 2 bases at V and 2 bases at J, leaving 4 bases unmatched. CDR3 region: CAISEISGFTDTQYF. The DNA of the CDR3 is TGTGCCATCAGTGAGATTAGCGGGTTCACAGATACGCAGTATTTT.

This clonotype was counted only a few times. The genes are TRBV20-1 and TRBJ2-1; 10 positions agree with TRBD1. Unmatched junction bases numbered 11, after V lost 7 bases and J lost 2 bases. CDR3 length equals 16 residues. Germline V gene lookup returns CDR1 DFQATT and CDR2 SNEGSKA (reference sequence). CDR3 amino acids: CSVSDRGQGPYNEQFF. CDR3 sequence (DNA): TGCAGTGTTTCCGACAGGGGACAGGGGCCCTACAATGAGCAGTTCTTC.

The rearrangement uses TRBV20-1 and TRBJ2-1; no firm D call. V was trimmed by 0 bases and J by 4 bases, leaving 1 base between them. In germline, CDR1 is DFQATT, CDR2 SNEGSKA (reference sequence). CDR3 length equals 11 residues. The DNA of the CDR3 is TGCAGTGCTAGAGATTACAATGAGCAGTTCTTC. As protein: CSARDYNEQFF.